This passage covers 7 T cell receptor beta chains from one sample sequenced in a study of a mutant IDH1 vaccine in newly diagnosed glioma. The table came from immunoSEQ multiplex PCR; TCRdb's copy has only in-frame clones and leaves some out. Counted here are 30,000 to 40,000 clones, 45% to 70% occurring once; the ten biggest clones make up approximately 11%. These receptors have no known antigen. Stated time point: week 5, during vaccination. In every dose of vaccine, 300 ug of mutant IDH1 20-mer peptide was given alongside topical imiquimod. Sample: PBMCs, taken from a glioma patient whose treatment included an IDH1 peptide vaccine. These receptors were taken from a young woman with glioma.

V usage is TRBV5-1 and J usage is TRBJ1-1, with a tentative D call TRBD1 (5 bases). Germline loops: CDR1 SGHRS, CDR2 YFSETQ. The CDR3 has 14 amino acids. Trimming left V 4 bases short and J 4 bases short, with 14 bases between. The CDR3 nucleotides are TGCGCCAGCAGCGCGCGGGGCCTGGGCACTGAAGCTTTCTTT. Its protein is CASSARGLGTEAFF. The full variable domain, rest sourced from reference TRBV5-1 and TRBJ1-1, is KAGVTQTPRYLIKTRGQQVTLSCSPISGHRSVSWYQQTPGQGLQFLFEYFSETQRNKGNFPGRFSGRQFSNSRSEMNVSTLELGDSALYLCASSARGLGTEAFFGQGTRLTVV.

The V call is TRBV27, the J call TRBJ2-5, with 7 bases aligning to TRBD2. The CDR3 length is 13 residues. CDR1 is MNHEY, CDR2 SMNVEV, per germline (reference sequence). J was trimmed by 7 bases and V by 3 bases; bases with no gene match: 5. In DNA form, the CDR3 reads TGTGCCAGCAGTTTGGATCAGCGGGGGACCCAGTACTTC. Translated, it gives CASSLDQRGTQYF.

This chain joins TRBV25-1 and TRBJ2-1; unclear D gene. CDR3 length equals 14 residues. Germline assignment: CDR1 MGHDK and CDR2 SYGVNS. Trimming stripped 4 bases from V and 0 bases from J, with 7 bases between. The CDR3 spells CASSVAFSYNEQFF. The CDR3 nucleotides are TGTGCCAGCAGTGTTGCATTCTCCTACAATGAGCAGTTCTTC.

CDR3 loop: CASSSSDRVETQYF. The CDR3 bases are TGCGCCAGCAGCTCGTCGGACAGGGTTGAGACCCAGTACTTC. This chain connects TRBV5-1 to TRBJ2-5; 8 nucleotides align to TRBD1. From germline, CDR1 is SGHRS and CDR2 YFSETQ. After removal of 3 bases from V and 5 bases from J, the junction contained 6 bases not matched to a gene. The CDR3 totals 14 residues.

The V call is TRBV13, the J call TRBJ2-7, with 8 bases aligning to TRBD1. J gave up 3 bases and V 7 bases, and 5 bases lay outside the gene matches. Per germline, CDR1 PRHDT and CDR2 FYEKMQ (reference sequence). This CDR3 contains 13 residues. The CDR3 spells CASNSDRGYEQYF. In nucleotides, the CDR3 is TGTGCCAGCAACTCCGACAGGGGCTACGAGCAGTACTTC.

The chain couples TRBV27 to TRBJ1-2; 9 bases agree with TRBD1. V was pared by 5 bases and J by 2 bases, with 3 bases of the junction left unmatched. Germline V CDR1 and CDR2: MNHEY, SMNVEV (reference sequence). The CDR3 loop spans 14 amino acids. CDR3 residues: CASSVGQGNYGYTF. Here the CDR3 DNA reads TGTGCCAGCAGTGTGGGACAGGGAAACTATGGCTACACCTTC.

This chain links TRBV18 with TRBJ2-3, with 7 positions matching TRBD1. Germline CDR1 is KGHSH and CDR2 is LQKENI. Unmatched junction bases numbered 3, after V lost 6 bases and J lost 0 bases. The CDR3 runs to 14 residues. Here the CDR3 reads CASSTTGSTDTQYF. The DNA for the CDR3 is TGTGCCAGCTCGACGACAGGGAGCACAGATACGCAGTATTTT.